Listed here are 5 T cell receptor beta chains from one sample, sequenced in a study of blood T cell repertoires in COVID-19 (dated by TCRdb to the early 2020s). Receptor libraries were prepared by the immunoSEQ multiplex PCR assay. Sourced from immuneACCESS, this table was stored by TCRdb with only in-frame sequences that have V and J called. A share of the clones is absent; for the studies checked, an unresolved V gene accounts for under half, and the remainder has no known explanation. Across this sample there are fewer than 300,000 clones, with about nine tenths seen only once. The ten largest clones add up to roughly 12% of the sample. The sequenced material came from peripheral blood. Every receptor here comes from a man aged 50-60 years with COVID-19, enrolled during active disease.

V gene TRBV4-1 combines with J gene TRBJ2-3, with 10 bases fitting TRBD2. J was trimmed by 2 bases and V by 1 base; bases with no gene match: 6. The germline CDR1 and CDR2 sequences are MGHRA and YSYEKL. The CDR3 contains 17 residues. CDR3 DNA sequence: TGCGCCAGCAGCCAAGGCCCTAGCGGGAGTTACACAGATACGCAGTATTTT. Protein: CASSQGPSGSYTDTQYF.

This chain joins TRBV12-3 or TRBV12-4 and TRBJ1-2; 11 nucleotides agree with TRBD1. This CDR3 spans 13 amino acids. V was clipped by 7 bases and J by 7 bases; unmatched bases: 5. CDR3 sequence reads: CASTLDRGPGYTF. The CDR3, as DNA: TGTGCCAGCACCCTGGACAGGGGGCCTGGCTACACCTTC.

The rearrangement uses TRBV7-2 and TRBJ2-2, with 14 bases aligning to TRBD2. V shed 3 bases, J shed 4 bases, and the junction held 7 bases outside the gene matches. Looked up from germline, CDR1 is SGHTA and CDR2 is FQGNSA. The CDR3 totals 18 residues. The CDR3, as DNA: TGTGCCAGCAGCTTCTCGGGACTAGCGGGGGTCGGCACCGGGGAGCTGTTTTTT. Encoded protein: CASSFSGLAGVGTGELFF.

The genes are TRBV5-8 and TRBJ1-2; TRBD1 might be the D (6 bases). Germline-derived CDR1 and CDR2 are SGHTS and YDEGEE. V lost 1 base, J lost 8 bases, and 12 bases lay in between. The length of the CDR3 is 13 residues. DNA for the CDR3: TGTGCCAGCAGCTTGCGGGGGGCGCAGGGCTACACCTTC. It encodes CASSLRGAQGYTF. The whole variable domain, remainder taken from reference TRBV5-8 and TRBJ1-2, is EAGVTQSPTHLIKTRGQQATLRCSPISGHTSVYWYQQALGLGLQFLLWYDEGEERNRGNFPPRFSGRQFPNYSSELNVNALELEDSALYLCASSLRGAQGYTFGSGTRLTVV.

The genes are TRBV7-6 and TRBJ1-4, with D unresolved. The CDR3 has 13 residues. V lost 0 bases and J lost 7, with 6 bases in between. From germline, CDR1 is SGHVS and CDR2 FNYEAQ. The CDR3 sequence: CASSLARSEKLFF. In nucleotides, the CDR3 is TGTGCCAGCAGCTTAGCGCGAAGTGAAAAACTGTTTTTT.